These 21 T cell receptor beta chains were sequenced from one sample in a study of OX40 agonist ivuxolimab in advanced cancers. TCRdb keeps only in-frame clones here, not all; method: immunoSEQ multiplex PCR. The repertoire has 90,000 to 100,000 clones, roughly nine tenths of them found once; the top ten carry 0.8% to 1%. The source was CD4+ or CD8+ T cells sorted from blood, collected in a trial of the OX40 agonist ivuxolimab. Receptors originate from an adult with an advanced solid tumor such as melanoma, head and neck, liver or kidney cancer.

This clone has just one count. The chain joins TRBV2 to TRBJ1-5; no clear D gene. Germline-derived CDR1 and CDR2 are SNHLY and FYNNEI. CDR3 length equals 15 residues. V was trimmed by 6 bases and J by 9 bases, leaving 21 bases between them. Here the CDR3 reads CASSLEKGNVRPQHF. The CDR3 DNA reads TGTGCCAGCAGCCTAGAAAAGGGAAACGTCCGGCCCCAGCATTTT.

The rearrangement links TRBV7-9 to TRBJ2-3; 12 bases match TRBD1. Looked up from germline, CDR1 is SEHNR and CDR2 is FQNEAQ (reference sequence). The CDR3 covers 15 residues. V was pared by 4 bases and J by 4 bases, with 3 bases of the junction left unmatched. CDR3 loop: CASSSGTGGPDTQYF. In DNA, the CDR3 is TGTGCCAGCAGCTCTGGGACAGGGGGCCCAGATACGCAGTATTTT.

The V call is TRBV4-1, the J call TRBJ1-6; maybe TRBD1 (6 bases). Between the trimmed V and J ends, which lost 3 bases and 8 bases, there was a span of 14 bases. From germline, CDR1 is MGHRA and CDR2 YSYEKL. The CDR3 runs to 15 residues. CDR3 sequence: CASSQETGGYSPLHF. DNA for the CDR3: TGCGCCAGCAGCCAGGAAACGGGGGGCTATTCACCCCTCCACTTT.

The chain uses TRBV7-8 and TRBJ2-1, with a weak D call TRBD1 (7 bases). Trimming took off 5 bases at V and 2 bases at J, with 16 bases between the two ends. CDR1 and CDR2 (germline): SGHVS, FQNEAQ. This CDR3 is 16 amino acids long. DNA for the CDR3: TGTGCCAGCAGCGCCCCAGGGGGGCGGGCCTACAATGAGCAGTTCTTC. As protein: CASSAPGGRAYNEQFF.

This chain uses TRBV6-5 with TRBJ2-7, with TRBD2 as a possible D gene (5 bases). CDR1 is MNHEY, CDR2 SVGAGI, per germline. This CDR3 has 14 amino acids. Trimming removed 6 bases at V and 6 bases at J, with 18 bases between. As DNA, the CDR3 is TGTGCCAGCAGCCCCGGGGAGAAGCTACGCGAGCAGTACTTC. Amino acid sequence: CASSPGEKLREQYF.

The chain combines TRBV30 with TRBJ2-3; 9 bases align to TRBD1. The V and J ends lost 5 bases and 0 bases, in that order; junction bases with no gene match: 0. This CDR3 spans 13 amino acids. Germline V gives CDR1 GTSNPN, CDR2 SVGIG (reference sequence). CDR3 bases: TGTGCCTGGGGGACAGGGAGCACAGATACGCAGTATTTT. Amino acid sequence: CAWGTGSTDTQYF.

J is TRBJ2-3 and V is TRBV5-1, with D hard to call. CDR1 is SGHRS and CDR2 is YFSETQ in the germline V gene. This CDR3 region has 14 residues. Trimming left V 0 bases short and J 4 bases short, with 9 bases between. The CDR3 region has the DNA TGCGCCAGCAGCTTGGAAGGGTTGGCAGATACGCAGTATTTT. Encoded protein: CASSLEGLADTQYF.

The chain uses TRBV7-2 and TRBJ1-3, with D possibly TRBD1 on 6 matching bases. Germline CDR1 SGHTA, CDR2 FQGNSA. This CDR3 comprises 15 residues. V was clipped by 3 bases and J by 6 bases, with 15 bases between them. Here the CDR3 DNA reads TGTGCCAGCAGCTTCCAACAGGGTTCGGAAAACACCATATATTTT. Translating gives CASSFQQGSENTIYF.

This CDR3 is CASSPRLAGSDTQYF. The DNA for the CDR3 is TGTGCCAGCAGCCCACGGCTAGCGGGATCGGATACGCAGTATTTT. The chain recombines TRBV9 with TRBJ2-3; 9 bases line up with TRBD2. Germline V gives CDR1 SGDLS, CDR2 YYNGEE. Trimming removed 4 bases from V and 6 bases from J; junction bases left unmatched: 9. The length of the CDR3 is 15 residues.

Of note for this clone: Other DNA variants within this sample encode the same CDR3. This chain uses TRBV5-1 with TRBJ2-5; D call uncertain. CDR3 length: 11 residues. V lost 4 bases and J 1 base, leaving 2 bases between the germline ends. Germline loops: CDR1 SGHRS, CDR2 YFSETQ. The CDR3 protein is CASSLQETQYF. DNA for the CDR3: TGCGCCAGCAGCCTCCAAGAGACCCAGTACTTC.

This clone was recorded only once. This sequence joins TRBV19 and TRBJ2-7; D may be TRBD2 (6 bases). CDR1 is LNHDA and CDR2 is SQIVND in the germline V gene (reference sequence). The V end was cut by 4 bases, the J end by 5 bases, with 18 bases between. The CDR3 totals 15 residues. The CDR3 coding sequence is TGTGCCAGTAGTACCTCTTATGGAGGGCCTGACGAGCAGTACTTC. It yields the protein CASSTSYGGPDEQYF.

This chain uses TRBV6-5 with TRBJ2-2, with D possibly matching TRBD1 (6 bases). The germline V and J ends were trimmed by 4 bases and 5 bases, with 14 bases remaining between them. The CDR3 runs 15 residues. Germline V gene sequence: CDR1 MNHEY, CDR2 SVGAGI. In DNA, the CDR3 is TGTGCCAGCAGTTTTACAGGGATGAGGACCGGGGAGCTGTTTTTT. It codes for CASSFTGMRTGELFF.

Only a few counts were recorded for this clone. The V gene is TRBV28, the J gene TRBJ1-1; 10 nucleotides match TRBD1. V lost 3 bases to trimming and J lost 5 bases; unmatched junction nucleotides: 6. Per germline, CDR1 MDHEN and CDR2 SYDVKM. The CDR3 consists of 15 residues. CDR3 nucleotide sequence: TGTGCCAGCAGTTTGGACAGGGGGGTCGGGACTGAAGCTTTCTTT. This translates into CASSLDRGVGTEAFF.

On this clone: The junction shows a germline mismatch at one end, possibly a read error. The genes are TRBV7-2 and TRBJ2-5, with D unclear. This CDR3 comprises 12 residues. Germline CDR1 reads SGHTA; CDR2 reads FQGNSA. The DNA for the CDR3 is TGTGCCAGCAGCTTTCTTGAGGAGAGCCAGTACTTC. Translated: CASSFLEESQYF. Full variable domain (missing parts from reference TRBV7-2 and TRBJ2-5): GAGVSQSPSNKVTEKGKDVELRCDPISGHTALYWYRQSLGQGLEFLIYFQGNSAPDKSGLPSDRFSAERTGGSVSTLTIQRTQQEDSAVYLCASSFLEESQYFGPGTRLLVL.

The J gene is TRBJ2-3, the V gene TRBV29-1; 8 positions agree with TRBD2. Germline V gene data show CDR1 as SQVTM and CDR2 as ANQGSEA. The CDR3 is 15 residues long. With V trimmed by 4 bases and J by 3 bases, 9 bases remained unmatched. The CDR3 DNA reads TGCAGCGTTGCTCCGAGCGGGAGAGGAACAGATACGCAGTATTTT. This codes for CSVAPSGRGTDTQYF.

V is TRBV18 and J is TRBJ2-1; 10 nucleotides match TRBD1. With V trimmed by 4 bases and J by 4 bases, 1 base remained unmatched. The CDR3 covers 14 residues. In germline, CDR1 is KGHSH, CDR2 LQKENI. The CDR3 sequence is CASSLGQGYNEQFF. Here the CDR3 DNA reads TGTGCCAGCTCACTGGGACAGGGGTACAATGAGCAGTTCTTC.

The chain links TRBV5-1 to TRBJ2-1, with a weak D call TRBD2 (6 bases). Trimming shortened V by 0 bases and J by 12 bases, and 16 bases separated the two germline ends. The CDR3 runs to 14 residues. Germline CDR1 is SGHRS and CDR2 is YFSETQ. The DNA for the CDR3 is TGCGCCAGCAGCTTGGGGCGTGTAAGGGGAGGGCAGTTCTTC. It yields the protein CASSLGRVRGGQFF. Combining the CDR3 with reference TRBV5-1 and TRBJ2-1 gives the whole variable domain KAGVTQTPRYLIKTRGQQVTLSCSPISGHRSVSWYQQTPGQGLQFLFEYFSETQRNKGNFPGRFSGRQFSNSRSEMNVSTLELGDSALYLCASSLGRVRGGQFFGPGTRLTVL.

V is TRBV5-1 and J is TRBJ1-2, with a possible D match to TRBD1 (5 bases). Per the germline V gene, CDR1 is SGHRS and CDR2 is YFSETQ. The CDR3 spans 14 residues. V dropped 4 bases and J dropped 11 bases, with 21 bases sitting between them. The CDR3 DNA reads as TGCGCCAGCAGCACTTCCGGGACCCCCGTTGGTTACACCTTC. It is translated as CASSTSGTPVGYTF.

The genes are TRBV13 and TRBJ2-3; TRBD2 agrees at 8 bases. The CDR3 loop spans 15 amino acids. Germline trimming cut 5 bases from V and 5 bases from J; bases unmatched to any gene: 9. CDR1 is PRHDT, CDR2 FYEKMQ, per germline (reference sequence). The CDR3: CASSAQRERRDTQYF. The CDR3 DNA follows: TGTGCCAGCAGCGCACAGCGGGAGAGACGAGATACGCAGTATTTT.

CDR3 in amino acids: CASSLGGPPYEQYF. Written as DNA, the CDR3 is TGTGCCAGCAGCTTAGGAGGACCCCCCTACGAGCAGTACTTC. The rearrangement joins TRBV6-6 to TRBJ2-7; a weak D match, TRBD2 (5 bases). Trimming took 6 bases from V and 2 from J, leaving 14 bases between them. Germline V lookup: CDR1 MNHNY, CDR2 SVGAGI (reference sequence). This CDR3 is 14 amino acids long.

The chain carries TRBV6-4 and TRBJ1-5; D is unresolved. The germline V and J ends were trimmed by 6 bases and 0 bases, with 15 bases remaining between them. This CDR3 has 16 residues. Germline assignment: CDR1 MRHNA and CDR2 SNTAGT. This CDR3 reads CASRPSPGHSNQPQHF. In nucleotides, the CDR3 is TGTGCCAGCAGACCGAGCCCAGGCCATAGCAATCAGCCCCAGCATTTT.